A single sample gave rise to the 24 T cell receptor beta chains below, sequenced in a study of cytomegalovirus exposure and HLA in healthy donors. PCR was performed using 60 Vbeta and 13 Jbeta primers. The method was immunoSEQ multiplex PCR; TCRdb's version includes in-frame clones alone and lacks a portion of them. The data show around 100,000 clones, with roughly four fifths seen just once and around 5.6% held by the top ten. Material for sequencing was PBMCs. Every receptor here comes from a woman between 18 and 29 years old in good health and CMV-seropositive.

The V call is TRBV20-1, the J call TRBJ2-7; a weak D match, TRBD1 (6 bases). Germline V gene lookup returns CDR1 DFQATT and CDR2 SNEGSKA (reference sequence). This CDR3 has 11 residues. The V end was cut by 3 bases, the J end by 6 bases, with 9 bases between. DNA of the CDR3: TGCAGTGCTAGGACAGGTTCCGAGCAGTACTTC. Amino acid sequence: CSARTGSEQYF.

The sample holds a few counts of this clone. The CDR3, as DNA: TGTGCCAGCAGTTGGGGACAGAGGAATGAAAAACTGTTTTTT. This encodes CASSWGQRNEKLFF. The rearrangement uses TRBV25-1 and TRBJ1-4, with 7 bases that match TRBD1. This CDR3 has 14 residues. Per the germline V gene, CDR1 is MGHDK and CDR2 is SYGVNS. J lost 5 bases, V lost 5 bases, and 5 bases had no gene match.

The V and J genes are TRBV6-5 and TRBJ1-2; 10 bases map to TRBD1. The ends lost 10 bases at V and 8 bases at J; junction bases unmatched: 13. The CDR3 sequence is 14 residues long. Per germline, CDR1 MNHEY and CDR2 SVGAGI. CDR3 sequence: CATSGQGNSYGYTF. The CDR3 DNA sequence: TGTGCCACCTCGGGACAGGGGAATTCTTACGGCTACACCTTC.

This CDR3 is CASSRHRAANTEAFF. The CDR3 DNA is TGTGCCAGCAGCCGACACAGGGCAGCGAACACTGAAGCTTTCTTT. The chain recombines TRBV7-9 with TRBJ1-1; TRBD1 might be the D (6 bases). The V end was cut by 5 bases, the J end by 1 base, with 14 bases between. This CDR3 is built from 15 residues. Per germline, CDR1 SEHNR and CDR2 FQNEAQ (reference sequence).

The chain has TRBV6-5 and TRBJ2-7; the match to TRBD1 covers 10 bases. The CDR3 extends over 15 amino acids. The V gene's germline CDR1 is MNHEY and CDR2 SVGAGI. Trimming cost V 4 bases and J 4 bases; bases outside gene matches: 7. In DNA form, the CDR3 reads TGTGCCAGCAGTTCCGGGGGACAGGGGCTATACGAGCAGTACTTC. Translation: CASSSGGQGLYEQYF.

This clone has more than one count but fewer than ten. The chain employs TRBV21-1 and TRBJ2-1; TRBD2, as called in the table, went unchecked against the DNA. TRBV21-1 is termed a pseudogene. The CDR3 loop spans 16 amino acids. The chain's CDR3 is CASSPPGLAGHNEQFF. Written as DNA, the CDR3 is TGTGCCAGCAGCCCACCGGGACTAGCGGGACACAATGAGCAGTTCTTC.

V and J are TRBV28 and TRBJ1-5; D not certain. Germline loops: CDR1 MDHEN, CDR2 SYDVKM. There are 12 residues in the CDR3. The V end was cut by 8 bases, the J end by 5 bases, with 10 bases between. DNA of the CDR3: TGTGCCAGCTCGCGCCTTGATCAGCCCCAGCATTTT. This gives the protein CASSRLDQPQHF. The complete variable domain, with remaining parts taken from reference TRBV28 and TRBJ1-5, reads DVKVTQSSRYLVKRTGEKVFLECVQDMDHENMFWYRQDPGLGLRLIYFSYDVKMKEKGDIPEGYSVSREKKERFSLILESASTNQTSMYLCASSRLDQPQHFGDGTRLSIL.

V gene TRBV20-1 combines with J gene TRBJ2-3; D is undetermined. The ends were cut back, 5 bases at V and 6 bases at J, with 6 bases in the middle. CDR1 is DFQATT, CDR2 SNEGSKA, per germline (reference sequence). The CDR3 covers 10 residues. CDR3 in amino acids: CSARQDTQYF. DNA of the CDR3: TGCAGTGCTCGCCAGGATACGCAGTATTTT.

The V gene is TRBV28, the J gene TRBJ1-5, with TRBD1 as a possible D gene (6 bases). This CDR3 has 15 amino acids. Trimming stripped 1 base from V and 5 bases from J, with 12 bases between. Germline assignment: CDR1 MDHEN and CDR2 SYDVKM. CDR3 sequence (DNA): TGTGCCAGCAGTTTATTCCGGGGGGCTTATCAGCCCCAGCATTTT. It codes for CASSLFRGAYQPQHF.

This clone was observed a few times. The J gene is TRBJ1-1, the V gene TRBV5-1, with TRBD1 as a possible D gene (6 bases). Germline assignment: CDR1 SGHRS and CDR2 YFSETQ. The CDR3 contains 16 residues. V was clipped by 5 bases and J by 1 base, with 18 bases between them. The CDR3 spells CASSFRGDPPNTEAFF. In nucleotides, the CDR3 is TGCGCCAGCAGTTTCAGGGGCGACCCCCCGAACACTGAAGCTTTCTTT.

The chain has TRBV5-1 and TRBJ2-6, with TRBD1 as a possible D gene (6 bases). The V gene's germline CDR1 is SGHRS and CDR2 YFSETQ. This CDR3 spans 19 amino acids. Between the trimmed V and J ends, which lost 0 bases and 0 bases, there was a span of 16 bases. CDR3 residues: CASSLDHRGQSSGANVLTF. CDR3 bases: TGCGCCAGCAGCTTGGATCATAGGGGACAAAGCTCTGGGGCCAACGTCCTGACTTTC.

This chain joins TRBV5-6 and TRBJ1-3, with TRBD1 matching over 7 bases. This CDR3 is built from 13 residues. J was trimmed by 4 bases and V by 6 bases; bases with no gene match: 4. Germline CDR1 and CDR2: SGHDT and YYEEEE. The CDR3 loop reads CASTPTGGNTIYF. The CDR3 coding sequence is TGTGCCAGCACCCCGACAGGGGGAAACACCATATATTTT.

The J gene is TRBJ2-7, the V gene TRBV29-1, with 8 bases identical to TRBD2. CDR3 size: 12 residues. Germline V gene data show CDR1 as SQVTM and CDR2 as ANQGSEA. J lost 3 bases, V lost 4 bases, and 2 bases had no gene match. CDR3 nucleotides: TGCAGCGTTGCGGGGGGGCTCTACGAGCAGTACTTC. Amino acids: CSVAGGLYEQYF.

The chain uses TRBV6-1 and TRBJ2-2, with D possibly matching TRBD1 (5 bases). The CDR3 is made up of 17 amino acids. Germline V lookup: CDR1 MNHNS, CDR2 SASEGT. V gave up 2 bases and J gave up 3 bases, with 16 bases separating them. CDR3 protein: CASSENRGFFDTGELFF. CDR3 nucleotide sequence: TGTGCCAGCAGTGAAAATAGGGGTTTCTTTGACACCGGGGAGCTGTTTTTT.

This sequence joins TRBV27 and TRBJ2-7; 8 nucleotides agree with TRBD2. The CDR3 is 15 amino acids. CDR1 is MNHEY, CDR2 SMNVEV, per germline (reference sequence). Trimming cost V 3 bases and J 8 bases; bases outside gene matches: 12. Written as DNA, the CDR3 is TGTGCCAGCAGTTTTGGGCGGGGGGATAGTACTAAGCAGTACTTC. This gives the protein CASSFGRGDSTKQYF.

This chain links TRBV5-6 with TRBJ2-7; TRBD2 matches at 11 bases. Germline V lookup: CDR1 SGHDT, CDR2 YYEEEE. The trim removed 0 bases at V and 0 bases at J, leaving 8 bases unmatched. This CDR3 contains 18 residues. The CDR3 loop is CASSLDLAGGRSSYEQYF. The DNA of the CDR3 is TGTGCCAGCAGCTTGGATCTAGCGGGGGGCCGCAGCTCCTACGAGCAGTACTTC.

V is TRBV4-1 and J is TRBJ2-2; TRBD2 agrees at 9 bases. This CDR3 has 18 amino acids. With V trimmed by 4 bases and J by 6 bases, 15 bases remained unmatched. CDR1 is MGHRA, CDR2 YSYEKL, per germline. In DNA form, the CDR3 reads TGCGCCAGCAGCCCTGGCCCCCTGGCGGGGGGGCCCGCCGGGGAGCTGTTTTTT. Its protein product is CASSPGPLAGGPAGELFF.

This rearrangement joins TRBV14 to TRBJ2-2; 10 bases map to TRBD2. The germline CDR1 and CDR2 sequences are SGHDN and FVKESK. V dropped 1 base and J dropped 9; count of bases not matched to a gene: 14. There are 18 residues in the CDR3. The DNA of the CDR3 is TGTGCCAGCAGCCAAGGACGTCTAGCGGGGGATGTCGGCTGGGAGCTGTTTTTT. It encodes CASSQGRLAGDVGWELFF.

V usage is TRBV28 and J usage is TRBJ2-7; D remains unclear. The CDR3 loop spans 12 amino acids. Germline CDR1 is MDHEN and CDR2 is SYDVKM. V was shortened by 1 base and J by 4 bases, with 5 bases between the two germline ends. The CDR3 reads CASSLSRYEQYF. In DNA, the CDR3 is TGTGCCAGCAGTTTATCCAGGTACGAGCAGTACTTC.

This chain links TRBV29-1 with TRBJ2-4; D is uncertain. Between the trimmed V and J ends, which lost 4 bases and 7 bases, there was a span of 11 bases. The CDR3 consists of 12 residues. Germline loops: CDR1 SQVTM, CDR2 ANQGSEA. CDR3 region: CSVVVTTNIQYF. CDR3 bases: TGCAGCGTTGTGGTCACTACCAACATTCAGTACTTC.

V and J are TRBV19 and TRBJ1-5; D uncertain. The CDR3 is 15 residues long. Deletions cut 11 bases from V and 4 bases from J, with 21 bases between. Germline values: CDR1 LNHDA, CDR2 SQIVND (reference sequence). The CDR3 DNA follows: TGTGCCTCAAACAAGGTATCCATCAGGAATCAGCCCCAGCATTTT. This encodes CASNKVSIRNQPQHF.

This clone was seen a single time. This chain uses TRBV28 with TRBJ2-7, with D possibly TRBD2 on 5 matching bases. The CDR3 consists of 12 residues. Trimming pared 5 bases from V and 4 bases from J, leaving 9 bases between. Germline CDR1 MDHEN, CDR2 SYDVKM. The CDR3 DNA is TGTGCCAGCAGTCCGCCGGGGTACGAGCAGTACTTC. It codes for CASSPPGYEQYF.

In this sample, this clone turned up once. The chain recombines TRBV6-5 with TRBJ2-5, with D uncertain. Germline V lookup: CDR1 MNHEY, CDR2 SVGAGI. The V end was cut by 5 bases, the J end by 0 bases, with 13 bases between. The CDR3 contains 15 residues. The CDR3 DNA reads TGTGCCAGCAGTCTCGCGAGTGAGTACCAAGAGACCCAGTACTTC. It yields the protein CASSLASEYQETQYF.

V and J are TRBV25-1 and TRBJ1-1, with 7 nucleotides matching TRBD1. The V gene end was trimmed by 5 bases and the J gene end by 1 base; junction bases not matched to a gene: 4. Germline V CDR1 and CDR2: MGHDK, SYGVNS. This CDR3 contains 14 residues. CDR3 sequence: CASSYRGRNTEAFF. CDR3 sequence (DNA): TGTGCCAGCAGTTACAGGGGCCGGAACACTGAAGCTTTCTTT.